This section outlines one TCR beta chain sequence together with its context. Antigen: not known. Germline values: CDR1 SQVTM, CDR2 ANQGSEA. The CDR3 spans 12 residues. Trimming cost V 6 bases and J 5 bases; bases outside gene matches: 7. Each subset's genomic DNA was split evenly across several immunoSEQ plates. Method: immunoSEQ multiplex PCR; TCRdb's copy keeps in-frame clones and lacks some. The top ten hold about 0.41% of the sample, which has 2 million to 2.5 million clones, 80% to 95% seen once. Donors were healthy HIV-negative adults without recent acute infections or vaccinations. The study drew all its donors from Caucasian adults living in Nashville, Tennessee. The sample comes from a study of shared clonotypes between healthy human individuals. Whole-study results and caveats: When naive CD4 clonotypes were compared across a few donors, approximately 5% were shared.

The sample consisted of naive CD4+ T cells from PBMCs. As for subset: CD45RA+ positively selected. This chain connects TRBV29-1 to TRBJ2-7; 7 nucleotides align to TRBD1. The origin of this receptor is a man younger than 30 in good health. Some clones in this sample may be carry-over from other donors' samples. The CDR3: CSVSTGFNEQYF. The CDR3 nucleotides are TGCAGCGTATCGACAGGGTTTAACGAGCAGTACTTC.